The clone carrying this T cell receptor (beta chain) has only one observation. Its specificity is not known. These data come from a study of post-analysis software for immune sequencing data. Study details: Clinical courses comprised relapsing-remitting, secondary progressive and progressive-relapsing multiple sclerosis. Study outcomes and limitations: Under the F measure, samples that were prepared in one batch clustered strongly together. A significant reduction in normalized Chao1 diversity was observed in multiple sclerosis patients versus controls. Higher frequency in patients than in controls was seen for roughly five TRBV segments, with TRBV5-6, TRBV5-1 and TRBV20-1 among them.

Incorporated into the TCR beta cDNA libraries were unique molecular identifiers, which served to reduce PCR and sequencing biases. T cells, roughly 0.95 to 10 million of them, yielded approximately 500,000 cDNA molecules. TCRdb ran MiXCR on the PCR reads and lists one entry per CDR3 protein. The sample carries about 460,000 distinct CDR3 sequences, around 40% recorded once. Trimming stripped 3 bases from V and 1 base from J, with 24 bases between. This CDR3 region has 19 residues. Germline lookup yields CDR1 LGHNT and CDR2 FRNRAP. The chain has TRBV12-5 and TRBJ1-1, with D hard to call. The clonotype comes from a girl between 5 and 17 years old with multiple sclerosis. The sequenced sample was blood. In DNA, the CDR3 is TGTGCTAGTGGTTTCCATACTTTACCCGGACGTGGAGGGAACACTGAAGCTTTCTTT. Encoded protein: CASGFHTLPGRGGNTEAFF.